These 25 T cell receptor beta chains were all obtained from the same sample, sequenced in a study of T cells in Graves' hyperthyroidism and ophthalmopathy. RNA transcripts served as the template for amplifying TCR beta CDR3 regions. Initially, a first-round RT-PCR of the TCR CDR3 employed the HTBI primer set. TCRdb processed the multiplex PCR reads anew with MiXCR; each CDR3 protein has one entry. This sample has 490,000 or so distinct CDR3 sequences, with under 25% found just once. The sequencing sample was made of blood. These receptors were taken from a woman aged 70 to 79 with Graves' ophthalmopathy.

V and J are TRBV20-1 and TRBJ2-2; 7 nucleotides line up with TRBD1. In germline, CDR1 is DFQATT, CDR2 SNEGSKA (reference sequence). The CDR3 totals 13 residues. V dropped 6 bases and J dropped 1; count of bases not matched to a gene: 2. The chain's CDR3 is CSARDRNTGELFF. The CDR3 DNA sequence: TGCAGTGCGAGGGACAGGAACACCGGGGAGCTGTTTTTT.

The CDR3 spells CASSYSQLNQPQHF. Written as DNA, the CDR3 is TGTGCCAGCAGTTACAGTCAGTTGAATCAGCCCCAGCATTTT. The genes are TRBV6-5 and TRBJ1-5; D uncertain. The CDR3 runs 14 residues. Between the trimmed V and J ends, which lost 2 bases and 4 bases, there was a span of 9 bases. Germline CDR1 and CDR2: MNHEY and SVGAGI.

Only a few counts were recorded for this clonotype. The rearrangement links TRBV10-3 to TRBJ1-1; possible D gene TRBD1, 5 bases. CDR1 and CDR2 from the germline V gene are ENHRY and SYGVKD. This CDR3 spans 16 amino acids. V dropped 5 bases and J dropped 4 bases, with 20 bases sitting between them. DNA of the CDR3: TGTGCCATCAGTAGGATGGACGGGGGGACGGGCACTGAAGCTTTCTTT. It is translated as CAISRMDGGTGTEAFF.

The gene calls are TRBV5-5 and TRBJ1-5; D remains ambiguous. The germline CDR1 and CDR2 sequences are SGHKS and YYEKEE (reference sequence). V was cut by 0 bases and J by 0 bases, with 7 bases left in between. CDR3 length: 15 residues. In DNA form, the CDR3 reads TGTGCCAGCAGCTTGGGGTACAGTAGCAATCAGCCCCAGCATTTT. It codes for CASSLGYSSNQPQHF.

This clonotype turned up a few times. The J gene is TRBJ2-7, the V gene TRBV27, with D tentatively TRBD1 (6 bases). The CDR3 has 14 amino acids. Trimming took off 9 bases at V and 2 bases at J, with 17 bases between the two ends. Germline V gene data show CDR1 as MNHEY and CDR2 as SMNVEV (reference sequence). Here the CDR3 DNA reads TGTGCCAGTCGTGACGCAGGGGTCACCTACGAGCAGTACTTC. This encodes CASRDAGVTYEQYF.

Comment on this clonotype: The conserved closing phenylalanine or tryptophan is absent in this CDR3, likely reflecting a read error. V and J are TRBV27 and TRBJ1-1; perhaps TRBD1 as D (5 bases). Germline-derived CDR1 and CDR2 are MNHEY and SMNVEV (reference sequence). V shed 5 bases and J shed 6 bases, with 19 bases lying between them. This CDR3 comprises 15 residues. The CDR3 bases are TGTGCCAGCAGTCCAATGAAAGGGGATTCTTCTGAAGCTTTCCTT. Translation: CASSPMKGDSSEAFL.

CDR3 coding DNA: TGTGCCAGCAGTAATGGCAGGGTGAACTATGGCTACACCTTC. It codes for CASSNGRVNYGYTF. V gene TRBV12-3 or TRBV12-4 combines with J gene TRBJ1-2; weak D call: TRBD1 (5 bases). Trimming left V 5 bases short and J 2 bases short, with 12 bases between. CDR3 length equals 14 residues.

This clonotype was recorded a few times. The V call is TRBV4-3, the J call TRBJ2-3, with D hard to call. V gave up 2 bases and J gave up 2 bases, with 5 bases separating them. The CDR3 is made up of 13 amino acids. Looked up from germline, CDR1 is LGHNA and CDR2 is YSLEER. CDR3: CASSQRVTDTQYF. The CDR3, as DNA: TGCGCCAGCAGCCAAAGGGTCACAGATACGCAGTATTTT.

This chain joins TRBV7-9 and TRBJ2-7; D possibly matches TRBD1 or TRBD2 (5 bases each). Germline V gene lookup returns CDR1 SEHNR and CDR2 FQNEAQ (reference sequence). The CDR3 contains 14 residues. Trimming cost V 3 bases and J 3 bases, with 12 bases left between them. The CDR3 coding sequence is TGTGCCAGCAGCTTTGGGGGAACGGGCTACGAGCAGTACTTC. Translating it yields CASSFGGTGYEQYF. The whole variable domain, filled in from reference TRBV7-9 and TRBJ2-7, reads DTGVSQNPRHKITKRGQNVTFRCDPISEHNRLYWYRQTLGQGPEFLTYFQNEAQLEKSRLLSDRFSAERPKGSFSTLEIQRTEQGDSAMYLCASSFGGTGYEQYFGPGTRLTVT.

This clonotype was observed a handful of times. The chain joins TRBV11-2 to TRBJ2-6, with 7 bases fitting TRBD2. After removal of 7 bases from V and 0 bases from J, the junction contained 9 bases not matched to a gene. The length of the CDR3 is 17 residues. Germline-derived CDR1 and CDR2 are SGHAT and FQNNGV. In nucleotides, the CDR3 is TGTGCCAGCACCCCAGTGGGGGGGAGCTCTGGGGCCAACGTCCTGACTTTC. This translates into CASTPVGGSSGANVLTF.

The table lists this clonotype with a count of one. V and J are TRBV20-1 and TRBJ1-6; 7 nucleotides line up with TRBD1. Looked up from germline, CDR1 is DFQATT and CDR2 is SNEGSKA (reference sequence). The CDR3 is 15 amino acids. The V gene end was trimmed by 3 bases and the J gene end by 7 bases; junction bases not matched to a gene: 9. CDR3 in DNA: TGCAGTGCTAGGGCCCGACAGGGTTGGAATTCACCCCTCCACTTT. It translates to CSARARQGWNSPLHF.

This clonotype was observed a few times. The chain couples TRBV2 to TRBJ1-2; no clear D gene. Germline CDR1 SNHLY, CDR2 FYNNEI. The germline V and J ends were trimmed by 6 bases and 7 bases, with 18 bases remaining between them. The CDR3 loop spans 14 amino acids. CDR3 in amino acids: CASSSTLEGVGYTF. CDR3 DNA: TGTGCCAGCAGCTCTACCTTGGAGGGTGTTGGCTACACCTTC.

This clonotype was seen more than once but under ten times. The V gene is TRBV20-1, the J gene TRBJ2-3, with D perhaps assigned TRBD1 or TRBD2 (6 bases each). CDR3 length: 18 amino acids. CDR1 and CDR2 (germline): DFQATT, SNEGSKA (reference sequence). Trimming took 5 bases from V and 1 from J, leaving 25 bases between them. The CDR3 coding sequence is TGCAGTGCTCGGGGCCCGACCTGGGGGGCGCCGGGCACAGATACGCAGTATTTT. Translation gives CSARGPTWGAPGTDTQYF.

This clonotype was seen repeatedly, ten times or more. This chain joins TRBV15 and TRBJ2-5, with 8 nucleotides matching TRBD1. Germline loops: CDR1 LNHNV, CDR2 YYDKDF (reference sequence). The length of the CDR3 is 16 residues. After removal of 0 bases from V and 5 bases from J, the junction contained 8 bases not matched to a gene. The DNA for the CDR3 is TGTGCCACCAGCAGAGATTTAGGACAGGGAGGCGAGACCCAGTACTTC. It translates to CATSRDLGQGGETQYF.

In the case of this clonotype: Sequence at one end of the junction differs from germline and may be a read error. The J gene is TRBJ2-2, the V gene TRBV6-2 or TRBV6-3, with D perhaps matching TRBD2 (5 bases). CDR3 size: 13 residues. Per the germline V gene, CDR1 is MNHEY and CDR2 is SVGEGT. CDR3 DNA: TGTGCCAGCCTATGGTGGCAGAACGGGAAGCTGTTTTTT. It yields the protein CASLWWQNGKLFF.

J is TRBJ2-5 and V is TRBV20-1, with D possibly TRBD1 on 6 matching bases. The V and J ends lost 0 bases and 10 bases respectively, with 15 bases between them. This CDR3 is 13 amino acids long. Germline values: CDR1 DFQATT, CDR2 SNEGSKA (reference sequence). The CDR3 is CSAREGATWNQYF. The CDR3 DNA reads TGCAGTGCTAGAGAGGGGGCCACTTGGAACCAGTACTTC.

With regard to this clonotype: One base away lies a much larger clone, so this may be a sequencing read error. CDR3 sequence reads: CASSFMGREETQYF. CDR3 DNA sequence: TGTGCCAGCAGTTTTATGGGCAGGGAGGAGACCCAGTACTTC. The chain carries TRBV28 and TRBJ2-5; the D call may be TRBD1 or TRBD2 (5 bases each). Trimming cost V 3 bases and J 5 bases, with 13 bases left between them. CDR1 is MDHEN, CDR2 SYDVKM, per germline. There are 14 residues in the CDR3. Combining the CDR3 with reference TRBV28 and TRBJ2-5 gives the whole variable domain DVKVTQSSRYLVKRTGEKVFLECVQDMDHENMFWYRQDPGLGLRLIYFSYDVKMKEKGDIPEGYSVSREKKERFSLILESASTNQTSMYLCASSFMGREETQYFGPGTRLLVL.

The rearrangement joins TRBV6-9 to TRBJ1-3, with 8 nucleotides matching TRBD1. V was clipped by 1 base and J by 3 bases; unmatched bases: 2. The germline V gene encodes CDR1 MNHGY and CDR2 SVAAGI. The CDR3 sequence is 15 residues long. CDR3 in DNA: TGTGCCAGCAGTTATTTACAGGGGGATGGAAACACCATATATTTT. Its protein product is CASSYLQGDGNTIYF.

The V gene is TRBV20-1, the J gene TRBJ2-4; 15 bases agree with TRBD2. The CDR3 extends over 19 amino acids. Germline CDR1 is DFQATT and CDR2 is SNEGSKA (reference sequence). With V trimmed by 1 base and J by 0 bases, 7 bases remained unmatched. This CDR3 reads CSARGWTSGGGLAKNIQYF. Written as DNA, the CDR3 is TGCAGTGCTAGAGGGTGGACTAGCGGGGGGGGGCTAGCCAAAAACATTCAGTACTTC.

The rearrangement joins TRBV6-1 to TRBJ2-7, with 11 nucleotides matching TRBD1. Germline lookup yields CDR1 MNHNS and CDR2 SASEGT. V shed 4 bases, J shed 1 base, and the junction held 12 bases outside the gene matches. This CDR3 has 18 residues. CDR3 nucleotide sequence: TGTGCCAGCAGTGGACCCACGGACAGGGGGCCTCTATCCTACGAGCAGTACTTC. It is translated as CASSGPTDRGPLSYEQYF.

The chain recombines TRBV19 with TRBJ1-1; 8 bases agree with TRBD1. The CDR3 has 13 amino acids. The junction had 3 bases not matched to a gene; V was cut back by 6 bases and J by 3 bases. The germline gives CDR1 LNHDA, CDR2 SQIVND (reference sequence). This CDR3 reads CASRETGDTEAFF. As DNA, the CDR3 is TGTGCCAGTAGAGAGACAGGGGACACTGAAGCTTTCTTT.

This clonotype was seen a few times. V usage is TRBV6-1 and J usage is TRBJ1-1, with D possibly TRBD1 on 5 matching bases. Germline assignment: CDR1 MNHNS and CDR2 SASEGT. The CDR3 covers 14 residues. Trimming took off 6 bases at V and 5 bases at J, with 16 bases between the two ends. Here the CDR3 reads CASREPGSSTEAFF. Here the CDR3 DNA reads TGTGCCAGCAGGGAACCAGGGTCGAGTACTGAAGCTTTCTTT.

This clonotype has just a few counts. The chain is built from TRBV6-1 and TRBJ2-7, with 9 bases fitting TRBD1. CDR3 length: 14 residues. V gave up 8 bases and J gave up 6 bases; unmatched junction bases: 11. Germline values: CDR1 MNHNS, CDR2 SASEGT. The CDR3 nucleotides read TGTGCCAGCGTGTCCGGACAGGGGACGATCGAGCAGTACTTC. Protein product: CASVSGQGTIEQYF.

The CDR3 DNA reads TGTGCCAGCAGCTTAGGAGGGGTTCAGCCCCAGCATTTT. Amino acid sequence: CASSLGGVQPQHF. The chain uses TRBV7-9 and TRBJ1-5; D is possibly TRBD1 (5 bases). V gave up 1 base and J gave up 6 bases, with 7 bases separating them. The CDR3 is 13 residues long. The germline gives CDR1 SEHNR, CDR2 FQNEAQ (reference sequence).

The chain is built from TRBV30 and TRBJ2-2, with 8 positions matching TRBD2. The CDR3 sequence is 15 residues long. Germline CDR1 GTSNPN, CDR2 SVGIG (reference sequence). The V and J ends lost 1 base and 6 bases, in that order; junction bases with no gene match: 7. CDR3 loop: CAWSETGGPSGELFF. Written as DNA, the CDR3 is TGTGCCTGGAGTGAGACGGGAGGGCCATCCGGGGAGCTGTTTTTT.